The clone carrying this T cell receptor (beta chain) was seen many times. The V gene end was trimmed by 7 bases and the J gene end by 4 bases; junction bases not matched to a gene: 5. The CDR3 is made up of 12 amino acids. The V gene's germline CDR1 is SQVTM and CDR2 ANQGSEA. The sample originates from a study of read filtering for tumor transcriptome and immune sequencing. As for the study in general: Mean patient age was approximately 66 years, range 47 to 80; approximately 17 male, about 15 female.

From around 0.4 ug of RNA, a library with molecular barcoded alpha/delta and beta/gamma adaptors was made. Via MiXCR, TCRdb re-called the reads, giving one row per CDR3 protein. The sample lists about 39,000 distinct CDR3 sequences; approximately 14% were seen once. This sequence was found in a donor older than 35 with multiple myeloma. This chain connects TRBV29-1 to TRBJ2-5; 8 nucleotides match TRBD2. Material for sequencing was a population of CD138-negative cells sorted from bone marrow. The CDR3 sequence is CSAGLARETQYF. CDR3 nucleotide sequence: TGCAGCGCTGGACTAGCACGAGAGACCCAGTACTTC.